These 13 T cell receptor beta chains originate from one sample sequenced in a study of CD8 T cells in Susac syndrome. Reverse transcription of roughly 0.5 to 1 ug RNA used random hexamers. TCRdb re-analysed the immunoSEQ multiplex PCR reads in MiXCR, keeping a single row per CDR3 protein. In the table there are 150,000 to 200,000 distinct CDR3 sequences, around 96% of which are singletons. The sample was CD4+ T cells from PBMCs. The origin of the receptors is a human donor in good health.

The chain recombines TRBV11-2 with TRBJ2-2, with a possible D match to TRBD2 (5 bases). This CDR3 comprises 13 residues. CDR1 and CDR2 (germline): SGHAT, FQNNGV. Between the trimmed V and J ends, which lost 10 bases and 0 bases, there was a span of 9 bases. The CDR3 sequence: CAIQRTNTGELFF. CDR3 nucleotides: TGTGCCATCCAGCGGACGAACACCGGGGAGCTGTTTTTT.

V gene TRBV24-1 combines with J gene TRBJ2-6; D not certain. CDR3 length: 16 amino acids. Deletions cut 3 bases from V and 2 bases from J, with 10 bases between. CDR1 and CDR2 from the germline V gene are KGHDR and SFDVKD. The CDR3 DNA reads TGTGCCACCAGTGATCCTACAAACGCTGGGGCCAACGTCCTGACTTTC. Translation gives CATSDPTNAGANVLTF.

This clonotype was seen only once. The rearrangement links TRBV25-1 to TRBJ2-5, with 10 bases matching TRBD2. The germline V gene has CDR1 MGHDK and CDR2 SYGVNS. V was pared by 1 base and J by 4 bases, with 6 bases of the junction left unmatched. The CDR3 is made up of 16 amino acids. The DNA for the CDR3 is TGTGCCAGCAGTGAATGGCTAGCGGGAGCGGTAGAGACCCAGTACTTC. It specifies CASSEWLAGAVETQYF.

V is TRBV3-1 and J is TRBJ1-1; D may be TRBD1 (5 bases). Germline values: CDR1 LGHDT, CDR2 YNNKEL (reference sequence). Trimming removed 4 bases from V and 8 bases from J, with 14 bases in between. The CDR3 has 13 amino acids. CDR3: CASSPQDGLEAFF. The CDR3 DNA is TGTGCCAGCAGCCCACAGGACGGACTAGAAGCTTTCTTT. Supplemented by reference TRBV3-1 and TRBJ1-1, the full variable domain reads DTAVSQTPKYLVTQMGNDKSIKCEQNLGHDTMYWYKQDSKKFLKIMFSYNNKELIINETVPNRFSPKSPDKAHLNLHINSLELGDSAVYFCASSPQDGLEAFFGQGTRLTVV.

The V gene is TRBV30, the J gene TRBJ2-2; D gene uncertain. V was clipped by 4 bases and J by 0 bases, with 9 bases between them. The CDR3 has 14 amino acids. Germline loops: CDR1 GTSNPN, CDR2 SVGIG (reference sequence). In nucleotides, the CDR3 is TGTGCCTGGAAGGCCCCTGCGAACACCGGGGAGCTGTTTTTT. Its protein is CAWKAPANTGELFF.

The genes are TRBV29-1 and TRBJ1-1; D gene unclear. Germline CDR1 is SQVTM and CDR2 is ANQGSEA. Trimming removed 3 bases at V and 1 base at J, with 6 bases between. This CDR3 has 12 amino acids. CDR3 coding DNA: TGCAGCGTTGACGGGAGGAACACTGAAGCTTTCTTT. It codes for CSVDGRNTEAFF.

CDR3: CASSQLRSGSDHEQFF. CDR3 nucleotide sequence: TGTGCCAGCTCACAATTGCGAAGCGGGAGTGACCATGAGCAGTTCTTC. This chain links TRBV18 with TRBJ2-1; 8 positions agree with TRBD2. The CDR3 sequence is 16 residues long. The V segment lost 4 bases and the J segment 8 bases; nucleotides outside the gene matches: 13. Per germline, CDR1 KGHSH and CDR2 LQKENI.

The chain has TRBV19 and TRBJ2-1; TRBD2 matches at 8 bases. Losses at the gene ends were 5 bases for V and 2 bases for J; bases not matched to a gene: 5. Germline-derived CDR1 and CDR2 are LNHDA and SQIVND (reference sequence). The CDR3 contains 15 residues. Here the CDR3 DNA reads TGTGCCAGTAGTCCTATCGGGGGGGCCTACAATGAGCAGTTCTTC. Translating it yields CASSPIGGAYNEQFF.

This clonotype was recorded once. The chain is built from TRBV5-4 and TRBJ1-2; D ambiguous. The CDR3 sequence is 11 residues long. Between the trimmed V and J ends, which lost 10 bases and 3 bases, there was a span of 10 bases. Germline V CDR1 and CDR2: SGHNT, YYREEE (reference sequence). The CDR3 is CAVSSYYGYTF. DNA of the CDR3: TGTGCCGTAAGCAGTTACTATGGCTACACCTTC.

This chain joins TRBV29-1 and TRBJ1-1; the D is unclear. V lost 7 bases and J 3 bases, leaving 3 bases between the germline ends. The CDR3 consists of 9 residues. Per germline, CDR1 SQVTM and CDR2 ANQGSEA. CDR3: CSGDTEAFF. CDR3 sequence (DNA): TGCAGCGGAGACACTGAAGCTTTCTTT. Looking up the rest from reference TRBV29-1 and TRBJ1-1 gives the full variable domain: SAVISQKPSRDICQRGTSLTIQCQVDSQVTMMFWYRQQPGQSLTLIATANQGSEATYESGFVIDKFPISRPNLTFSTLTVSNMSPEDSSIYLCSGDTEAFFGQGTRLTVV.

This rearrangement joins TRBV20-1 to TRBJ1-1; D is unresolved. Trimming removed 4 bases at V and 1 base at J, with 4 bases between. Germline CDR1 reads DFQATT; CDR2 reads SNEGSKA (reference sequence). This CDR3 is built from 11 residues. CDR3 DNA sequence: TGCAGTGCTACCAGGAACACTGAAGCTTTCTTT. It yields the protein CSATRNTEAFF.

The chain has TRBV20-1 and TRBJ2-3; TRBD2 matches at 8 bases. V shed 3 bases and J 5 bases; nucleotides not matched to a gene: 4. In germline, CDR1 is DFQATT, CDR2 SNEGSKA (reference sequence). The CDR3 length is 13 residues. In DNA, the CDR3 is TGCAGTGCTAGCGGGAGGGCCTTAGATACGCAGTATTTT. Encoded protein: CSASGRALDTQYF.

This clonotype appeared a single time. The chain links TRBV30 to TRBJ2-3; 8 nucleotides match TRBD2. The J segment lost 4 bases and the V segment lost 2 bases, leaving 8 bases of the junction unmatched. Germline lookup yields CDR1 GTSNPN and CDR2 SVGIG (reference sequence). This CDR3 region has 15 residues. The CDR3 sequence is CAWSHGSGRSDTQYF. The DNA of the CDR3 is TGTGCCTGGAGTCACGGGAGCGGGAGATCAGATACGCAGTATTTT.